This T cell receptor (beta chain) derives from a study of cytomegalovirus exposure and HLA in healthy donors. Remarks on this clone: Antigen: not known.

There are 13 residues in the CDR3. Germline V gives CDR1 LGHNA, CDR2 YNFKEQ. The ends were cut back, 2 bases at V and 6 bases at J, with 7 bases in the middle. PCR primers comprised 60 Vbeta and 13 Jbeta primers. This table comes from immunoSEQ multiplex PCR, and its TCRdb copy is limited to in-frame clones, with some not included. Of 75,000 to 95,000 clones listed, approximately 78% are singletons. Study-wide points: In a later analysis, HLA-C alleles had the fewest associated TCRs, DRB1 alleles the most. In a later analysis, the majority of CMV-associated beta chains seemingly showed HLA restriction. Among the CMV-associated chains, three were confirmed in vitro as specific for CMV antigens.

The genes are TRBV4-2 and TRBJ2-2; D is undetermined. Source material: PBMCs. The TCR was taken from a woman in her thirties or forties in good health and CMV-seropositive. The CDR3 DNA follows: TGTGCCAGCAGCCAATATTCTTCCGGGGAGCTGTTTTTT. As protein: CASSQYSSGELFF.